A selection of T cell receptor beta chains follows, all from one sample in a study of T cell changes during pregnancy in multiple sclerosis. TCRdb's copy holds only in-frame clones and misses some; the assay was immunoSEQ multiplex PCR. Counted here are roughly 75,000 clones, over 75% occurring once; the ten biggest clones make up 1.5% to 2%. The sequenced sample was peripheral blood, obtained before pregnancy. The receptors stem from a female donor with multiple sclerosis, enrolled in a pregnancy study. Both conserved end residues are part of each CDR3. Each record gives: D gene, J gene, V gene, CDR3 protein, CDR3 DNA. A D gene is named only where the DNA matches it firmly.

d_gene: -; j_gene: TRBJ2-3; v_gene: TRBV28; CDR3aa: CASSSPPWSIRFFF; CDR3nt: TGTGCCAGCAGTTCCCCGCCTTGGAGTATACGTTTCTTTTTT
d_gene: -; j_gene: TRBJ1-5; v_gene: TRBV19; CDR3aa: CASRWADHSNQPQHF; CDR3nt: TGTGCCAGTAGATGGGCAGACCATAGCAATCAGCCCCAGCATTTT
d_gene: TRBD1; j_gene: TRBJ1-2; v_gene: TRBV18; CDR3aa: CASSPMAYRGTNYGYTF; CDR3nt: TGTGCCAGCTCACCAATGGCCTACAGGGGAACTAACTATGGCTACACCTTC
d_gene: -; j_gene: TRBJ2-7; v_gene: TRBV6-6; CDR3aa: CASKPGASYEQYF; CDR3nt: TGTGCCAGCAAGCCTGGGGCCTCCTACGAGCAGTACTTC
d_gene: -; j_gene: TRBJ2-3; v_gene: TRBV5-4; CDR3aa: CASSWDISSTDTQYF; CDR3nt: TGTGCCAGCAGCTGGGACATTTCTAGCACAGATACGCAGTATTTT
d_gene: -; j_gene: TRBJ2-3; v_gene: TRBV7-7; CDR3aa: CASSLGRGTDTQYF; CDR3nt: TGTGCTAGCAGCTTAGGTCGGGGCACAGATACGCAGTATTTT
d_gene: -; j_gene: TRBJ2-7; v_gene: TRBV28; CDR3aa: CASTLGPGREYYEQYF; CDR3nt: TGTGCCAGCACCCTAGGCCCGGGCAGGGAATACTACGAGCAGTACTTC
d_gene: TRBD1; j_gene: TRBJ1-5; v_gene: TRBV28; CDR3aa: CASSAPDRDQPQHF; CDR3nt: TGTGCCAGCAGTGCGCCGGACAGGGATCAGCCCCAGCATTTT
d_gene: TRBD1; j_gene: TRBJ1-2; v_gene: TRBV28; CDR3aa: CASSFGQVYGYTF; CDR3nt: TGTGCCAGCAGTTTTGGACAGGTCTATGGCTACACCTTC
d_gene: -; j_gene: TRBJ2-1; v_gene: TRBV7-7; CDR3aa: CASSLVGGSSLNEQFF; CDR3nt: TGTGCTAGCAGCTTAGTCGGCGGGTCGTCCCTCAATGAGCAGTTCTTC